Following are 14 T cell receptor beta chains from one sample sequenced in a study of T cell responses to AZD1222 COVID-19 vaccine. Sequencing used immunoSEQ multiplex PCR; TCRdb keeps in-frame clones, though not all of them. The repertoire holds 45,000 to 65,000 clones, with 75% to 90% as singletons. This material consisted of peripheral blood, taken on day 0 of AZD1222 vaccination. The origin of the receptors is an adult in good health.

This clone showed up just once. The J gene is TRBJ1-2, the V gene TRBV5-6, with a weak D call TRBD1 (5 bases). Trimming took 1 base from V and 2 from J, leaving 9 bases between them. The CDR3 contains 14 residues. Looked up from germline, CDR1 is SGHDT and CDR2 is YYEEEE. The CDR3 DNA sequence: TGTGCCAGCAGCTTGCGGGACCGGAACTATGGCTACACCTTC. Protein sequence: CASSLRDRNYGYTF.

Here the CDR3 reads CAWSRGEAGEKLFF. The CDR3 DNA reads as TGTGCCTGGAGTCGGGGGGAGGCGGGTGAAAAACTGTTTTTT. V and J are TRBV30 and TRBJ1-4, with D maybe TRBD1 (5 bases). The ends were cut back, 2 bases at V and 7 bases at J, with 14 bases in the middle. The CDR3 totals 14 residues. Germline CDR1 and CDR2: GTSNPN and SVGIG (reference sequence). Combining the CDR3 with reference TRBV30 and TRBJ1-4 gives the whole variable domain SQTIHQWPATLVQPVGSPLSLECTVEGTSNPNLYWYRQAAGRGLQLLFYSVGIGQISSEVPQNLSASRPQDRQFILSSKKLLLSDSGFYLCAWSRGEAGEKLFFGSGTQLSVL.

The CDR3: CASSSQGSRQYF. The CDR3 DNA is TGTGCCAGCAGTAGTCAGGGGAGTCGACAGTACTTC. The V gene is TRBV6-5, the J gene TRBJ2-4; D might be TRBD1 (6 bases). This CDR3 contains 12 residues. CDR1 and CDR2 (germline): MNHEY, SVGAGI. The V gene lost 5 bases and the J gene lost 13 bases, with 15 bases spanning the gap.

The chain uses TRBV6-5 and TRBJ1-6, with a tentative D call TRBD1 (5 bases). Trimming pared 6 bases from V and 7 bases from J, leaving 16 bases between. The CDR3 spans 15 residues. The germline gives CDR1 MNHEY, CDR2 SVGAGI. The CDR3 protein is CASSAGDGVNSPLHF. In nucleotides, the CDR3 is TGTGCCAGCAGCGCTGGGGACGGAGTAAATTCACCCCTCCACTTT.

The chain carries TRBV19 and TRBJ1-1, with D possibly being TRBD1 (5 bases). Trimming removed 5 bases from V and 0 bases from J, with 13 bases in between. This CDR3 is built from 15 residues. The V gene's germline CDR1 is LNHDA and CDR2 SQIVND (reference sequence). The CDR3 here is CASSLWGSMNTEAFF. The CDR3 DNA follows: TGTGCCAGTAGTCTGTGGGGGTCGATGAACACTGAAGCTTTCTTT.

The chain is built from TRBV10-2 and TRBJ2-7; the match to TRBD2 covers 15 bases. Trimming cost V 6 bases and J 4 bases; bases outside gene matches: 4. The CDR3 runs 15 residues. CDR1 and CDR2 from the germline V gene are WSHSY and SAAADI. In nucleotides, the CDR3 is TGCGCCAGCAGGACCGGGACTAGCGGGAGGTACGAGCAGTACTTC. Translation gives CASRTGTSGRYEQYF.

This sequence joins TRBV3-1 (or the pseudogene TRBV3-2) and TRBJ2-1, with TRBD2 matching 9 bases. With 5 bases clipped from V and 4 bases from J, the junction kept 6 bases outside the gene matches. Germline-derived CDR1 and CDR2 are LGHDT and YNNKEL (reference sequence). The CDR3 is 15 residues long. CDR3 loop: CASSYPTSGYNEQFF. In nucleotides, the CDR3 is TGTGCCAGCAGCTACCCGACTAGCGGTTACAATGAGCAGTTCTTC.

V gene TRBV9 combines with J gene TRBJ2-7; D possibly corresponds to TRBD2 (6 bases). The CDR3 consists of 16 residues. Germline values: CDR1 SGDLS, CDR2 YYNGEE. The ends were cut back, 3 bases at V and 6 bases at J, with 22 bases in the middle. CDR3 residues: CASSGGLAGGPGEQYF. CDR3 bases: TGTGCCAGCAGCGGAGGCCTAGCTGGAGGGCCGGGCGAGCAGTACTTC. The full variable domain, its missing parts supplied by reference TRBV9 and TRBJ2-7, is DSGVTQTPKHLITATGQRVTLRCSPRSGDLSVYWYQQSLDQGLQFLIQYYNGEERAKGNILERFSAQQFPDLHSELNLSSLELGDSALYFCASSGGLAGGPGEQYFGPGTRLTVT.

This chain connects TRBV6-4 to TRBJ1-2; 7 bases map to TRBD1. The V gene's germline CDR1 is MRHNA and CDR2 SNTAGT. V lost 6 bases to trimming and J lost 1 base; unmatched junction nucleotides: 8. CDR3 length equals 15 residues. CDR3 nucleotide sequence: TGTGCCAGCAGAGCTCGGGACAGAGATAACTATGGCTACACCTTC. It encodes CASRARDRDNYGYTF.

This sequence joins TRBV10-3 and TRBJ2-7; TRBD1 aligns across 9 bases. After removal of 5 bases from V and 3 bases from J, the junction contained 2 bases not matched to a gene. The CDR3 covers 13 residues. Looked up from germline, CDR1 is ENHRY and CDR2 is SYGVKD. CDR3 DNA: TGTGCCATCAGTTTGGACAGGGGCTACGAGCAGTACTTC. This gives the protein CAISLDRGYEQYF.

V and J are TRBV6-5 and TRBJ2-1; D not resolved. Germline V lookup: CDR1 MNHEY, CDR2 SVGAGI. V lost 9 bases and J 5 bases, leaving 8 bases between the germline ends. The CDR3 has 11 amino acids. CDR3 nucleotides: TGTGCCAGTCGTCAAAACAATGAGCAGTTCTTC. Amino acid sequence: CASRQNNEQFF.

The rearrangement links TRBV7-3 to TRBJ2-1, with TRBD2 matching 13 bases. CDR3 size: 19 residues. Germline CDR1 is SGHTA and CDR2 is FQGTGA. Trimming cost V 5 bases and J 7 bases; bases outside gene matches: 17. The CDR3 DNA reads TGTGCCAGCAGCCCGGGACTAGCGGGAATGAGAGGTGATCCGAATGAGCAGTTCTTC. Protein product: CASSPGLAGMRGDPNEQFF.

This chain joins TRBV3-1 (or the pseudogene TRBV3-2) and TRBJ1-5, with TRBD1 matching 7 bases. J lost 5 bases, V lost 2 bases, and 0 bases had no gene match. Germline V lookup: CDR1 LGHDT, CDR2 YNNKEL (reference sequence). This CDR3 region has 13 residues. CDR3 sequence (DNA): TGTGCCAGCAGCCAACAGGGGGATCAGCCCCAGCATTTT. Translating it yields CASSQQGDQPQHF.

This chain links TRBV7-2 with TRBJ2-1; 12 positions match TRBD2. This CDR3 is 14 amino acids long. Germline V CDR1 and CDR2: SGHTA, FQGNSA. J gave up 7 bases and V 5 bases, and 3 bases lay outside the gene matches. This CDR3 is CASSQTSGSNEQFF. Written as DNA, the CDR3 is TGTGCCAGCAGCCAGACTAGCGGGAGTAATGAGCAGTTCTTC.